This is a list of T cell receptor beta chains from one sample in a study of early T cells in non-severe SARS-CoV-2 infection. TCRdb reanalysed the 5' RACE reads using MiXCR and keeps one entry per CDR3 protein. Among fewer than 120,000 distinct CDR3 sequences, 10% to 15% were seen once, and the ten largest hold about 4%. Sequencing was performed on whole blood, taken at baseline. The receptor source for this set is an adult who was a healthcare worker with PCR-confirmed SARS-CoV-2 infection or an uninfected control (not recorded which). Each CDR3 is given with its conserved first and last residue. The D gene is left open where the match is weak. Clone size is shown for a subset of rows, as once, few, many or a class of expanded clone.

J gene,V gene,D gene,clone size,CDR3 DNA,CDR3 protein
TRBJ2-5,TRBV19,TRBD1,few,TGTGCCAGTAGTGTGACAGGGACAGAGACCCAGTACTTC,CASSVTGTETQYF
TRBJ1-1,TRBV29-1,.,.,TGCAGCGGTCATCACACTGAAGCTTTCTTT,CSGHHTEAFF
TRBJ2-3,TRBV18,TRBD2,few,TGTGCCAGCTCACCACCGGCGGGAGAGACAGATACGCAGTATTTT,CASSPPAGETDTQYF
TRBJ2-7,TRBV5-6,.,.,TGTGCCAGCAGCTTGAGGCGCTACGAGCAGTACTTC,CASSLRRYEQYF
TRBJ1-5,TRBV6-1,.,.,TGTGCCAGCAGCGGCAGGGGTCAGCCCCAGCATTTT,CASSGRGQPQHF
TRBJ2-5,TRBV28,TRBD1,.,TGTGCCAGCAGTTTATTCAGGGGGCGCGAGATAGAGACCCAGTACTTC,CASSLFRGREIETQYF
TRBJ1-1,TRBV5-1,.,few,TGCGCCAGCAGCTTGAGTAGTCCCAGTAGGGACACTGAAGCTTTCTTT,CASSLSSPSRDTEAFF
TRBJ2-5,TRBV11-2,.,.,TGTGCCAGCAGCTTATCCACAGGGTCACAAGAGACCCAGTACTTC,CASSLSTGSQETQYF
TRBJ1-2,TRBV19,.,many,TGTGCCAGTAGTCCAGGGGCTCGCGGCTACACCTTC,CASSPGARGYTF
TRBJ1-2,TRBV5-8,.,many,TGTGCCAGCAGCTTGGATAGGATACCCTATGGCTACACCTTC,CASSLDRIPYGYTF
TRBJ1-3,TRBV5-6,.,few,TGTGCCAGCAGTTTCGGGCTCCGGGACGGAGAGGATTTT,CASSFGLRDGEDF
TRBJ2-4,TRBV3-1,.,many,TGTGCCAGCAGCCAAGACAGGGATGGTGGGTACTTC,CASSQDRDGGYF
TRBJ2-3,TRBV4-1,.,.,TGCGCCGGCAGCCAAGATAGGGGTTCTAGCACAGATACGCAGTATTTT,CAGSQDRGSSTDTQYF
TRBJ2-2,TRBV7-2,TRBD1,.,TGTGCCAGCAGCGCCTGGACAGGAAACACCGGGGAGCTGTTTTTT,CASSAWTGNTGELFF
TRBJ2-2,TRBV15,.,.,TGTGCCACCAGCAGAGAAGGGAGAGTATCCACCGGGGAGCTGTTTTTT,CATSREGRVSTGELFF
TRBJ2-5,TRBV3-1,TRBD2,few,TGTGCCAGCAGCCTAGCGGGACTAGCGACGGGGACCCAGTACTTC,CASSLAGLATGTQYF
TRBJ1-3,TRBV12-3/TRBV12-4,.,.,TGTGCCAGCAGACAGTTGAACTCTGGAAACACCATATATTTT,CASRQLNSGNTIYF
TRBJ2-1,TRBV4-2,.,few,TGTGCCAGCAGCCCTTCTAGGCAGGGACCCGAGAGCTCCTACAATGAGCAGTTCTTC,CASSPSRQGPESSYNEQFF
TRBJ2-4,TRBV27,.,.,TGTGCCAGCAGTTTCAACCGGGACACTCACATTCAGTACTTC,CASSFNRDTHIQYF
TRBJ2-3,TRBV5-4,.,.,TGTGCCAGCAGCTTCGGCCCAGGGGTTGGGACAGATACGCAGTATTTT,CASSFGPGVGTDTQYF
TRBJ2-6,TRBV5-1,.,.,TGCGCCAGCAGCTTACAGGGCTTGGGGGCCAACGTCCTGACTTTC,CASSLQGLGANVLTF
TRBJ1-4,TRBV10-2,TRBD1,few,TGCGCCAGCAGTTCTTCTGACAGGGGACGGGAAAAACTGTTTTTT,CASSSSDRGREKLFF
TRBJ2-1,TRBV5-6,.,.,TGTGCCAGCAGCCCGATAAGTAGGAGCCGCAATGAGCAGTTCTTC,CASSPISRSRNEQFF
TRBJ1-1,TRBV7-3,TRBD1,.,TGTGCCAGCAGCCCACAGGGACAGGTGAACACTGAAGCTTTCTTT,CASSPQGQVNTEAFF
TRBJ1-1,TRBV6-5,.,many,TGTGCCAGCAGCCAGCAGGGGACCGCTGAAGCTTTCTTT,CASSQQGTAEAFF
TRBJ1-1,TRBV3-1,TRBD1,many,TGTGCCAGCAGCCCACGAATACAGGGGTTGGGCACTGAAGCTTTCTTT,CASSPRIQGLGTEAFF
TRBJ1-4,TRBV7-2,.,many,TGTGCCAGCAGCGAGGACTCAGGTCGGAAGAAACTGTTTTTT,CASSEDSGRKKLFF
TRBJ2-3,TRBV20-1,.,few,TGCAGTGCTAGTACCCCCGCGGACTGGCCTAGCACAGATACGCAGTATTTT,CSASTPADWPSTDTQYF
TRBJ2-3,TRBV4-2,.,.,TGTGCCAGCAGCCAAGACCGGATGGACACAGATACGCAGTATTTT,CASSQDRMDTDTQYF
TRBJ2-3,TRBV5-6,TRBD1,.,TGTGCCAGCAGCTCGGATTTGGACAGGGGGGCAGATACGCAGTATTTT,CASSSDLDRGADTQYF
TRBJ2-7,TRBV29-1,.,.,TGCAGCGTTGAAAAGGGATCAAGCTACGAGCAGTACTTC,CSVEKGSSYEQYF
TRBJ2-3,TRBV12-3/TRBV12-4,TRBD2,.,TGTGCCAGCAGTGGCACTAGCGGGGGCACAGATACGCAGTATTTT,CASSGTSGGTDTQYF
TRBJ1-1,TRBV7-9,.,.,TGTGCCAGCAGCTTAAAGACGGAGAACACTGAAGCTTTCTTT,CASSLKTENTEAFF
TRBJ1-4,TRBV27,TRBD1,few,TGTGCCAGCAGTCCCGGGACAGGGATTGCTAATGAAAAACTGTTTTTT,CASSPGTGIANEKLFF
TRBJ2-7,TRBV7-8,TRBD1,.,TGTGCCAGCAGCCCACGGGACAGGGTCTCCCACGAGCAGTACTTC,CASSPRDRVSHEQYF
TRBJ2-7,TRBV5-5,.,.,TGTGCCAGCAGCTTGTTCCCTACCTACGAGCAGTACTTC,CASSLFPTYEQYF
TRBJ2-7,TRBV11-2,TRBD1,few,TGTGCCAGCAGCTTAGCTACGGGGACAGGGAGCTACGAGCAGTACTTC,CASSLATGTGSYEQYF
TRBJ2-3,TRBV4-1,TRBD1,few,TGCGCCAGCAGCCACCCGCGGACAGGGGTGACAGATACGCAGTATTTT,CASSHPRTGVTDTQYF
TRBJ1-5,TRBV12-3/TRBV12-4,.,.,TGTGCCAGCAGTCCCCAGTATCCTCGTAGCAATCAGCCCCAGCATTTT,CASSPQYPRSNQPQHF
TRBJ2-7,TRBV28,TRBD1,few,TGTGCCAGCAGTTTATACCGGGACAGCTCCTACGAGCAGTACTTC,CASSLYRDSSYEQYF
TRBJ2-7,TRBV4-1,TRBD2,few,TGCGCCAGCAGCGAGGGGGCTAGCGGGGCCTACGAGCAGTACTTC,CASSEGASGAYEQYF
TRBJ1-1,TRBV11-3,.,.,TGTGCCAGCAGCTTACTTCCGACAGGTGAAGCTTTCTTT,CASSLLPTGEAFF
TRBJ2-3,TRBV29-1,.,.,TGCAGCGGGCACACAGGGACTTACGCAGATACGCAGTATTTT,CSGHTGTYADTQYF
TRBJ2-6,TRBV5-4,TRBD1,.,TGTGCCAGCAGCCGGGGACAGGGCTCTGGGGCCAACGTCCTGACTTTC,CASSRGQGSGANVLTF
TRBJ2-2,TRBV5-1,TRBD1,.,TGCGCCAGCAGCCTGGGACAGGGGGCCTGGGAGCTGTTTTTT,CASSLGQGAWELFF
TRBJ1-1,TRBV7-8,.,.,TGTGCCAGCAGCTTCTCAAGGAGGGGCAGATGGACTGAAGCTTTCTTT,CASSFSRRGRWTEAFF
TRBJ1-1,TRBV20-1,.,.,TGCAGTGCTAGAGGCGTGAAGAACACTGAAGCTTTCTTT,CSARGVKNTEAFF
TRBJ1-1,TRBV3-1,TRBD1,.,TGTGCCAGCAGCCAAGATGTCGGGACAGTGGGGAACACTGAAGCTTTCTTT,CASSQDVGTVGNTEAFF
TRBJ2-3,TRBV9,TRBD2,few,TGTGCCAGCAGCGTTCTACTAGCGGGAGGCACGCAGTATTTT,CASSVLLAGGTQYF
TRBJ2-4,TRBV6-1,.,few,TGTGCCAGCAGTGCCCAGGGGCCGGGCATTCAGTACTTC,CASSAQGPGIQYF
TRBJ1-3,TRBV6-1,.,.,TGTGCCAGCAGTGAAGCCCCGACAGGCTCTGGAAACACCATATATTTT,CASSEAPTGSGNTIYF
TRBJ1-2,TRBV5-1,.,.,TGCGCCAGCAGCTTGGATGGTGTCTATGGCTACACCTTC,CASSLDGVYGYTF